This TCR beta chain was observed in a study of cytomegalovirus exposure and HLA in healthy donors. Remarks on this clone: Its specificity is not known.

Germline V gives CDR1 MNHEY, CDR2 SVGAGI. CDR3 length: 12 residues. V trimming: 9 bases; J trimming: 13 bases; junction bases outside the gene matches: 13. PCR was performed using 60 Vbeta and 13 Jbeta primers. Method: immunoSEQ multiplex PCR; TCRdb's copy keeps in-frame clones and lacks some. The sample lists 150,000 to 200,000 clones; around 82% were seen once. Study-level findings and limits: Indistinguishability led to the exclusion of some V segments, TRBV6-2 and TRBV6-3 included. A few chains linked to CMV were shown in vitro to be specific for CMV antigens.

V and J are TRBV6-5 and TRBJ2-3; TRBD2 agrees at 7 bases. The sample taken for sequencing was PBMCs. The TCR originated in a man in his forties in good health and CMV-seronegative. CDR3 DNA sequence: TGTGCCAGTCGAGGGACGGCGGGGGAGGAGTATTTT. This sequence encodes CASRGTAGEEYF.